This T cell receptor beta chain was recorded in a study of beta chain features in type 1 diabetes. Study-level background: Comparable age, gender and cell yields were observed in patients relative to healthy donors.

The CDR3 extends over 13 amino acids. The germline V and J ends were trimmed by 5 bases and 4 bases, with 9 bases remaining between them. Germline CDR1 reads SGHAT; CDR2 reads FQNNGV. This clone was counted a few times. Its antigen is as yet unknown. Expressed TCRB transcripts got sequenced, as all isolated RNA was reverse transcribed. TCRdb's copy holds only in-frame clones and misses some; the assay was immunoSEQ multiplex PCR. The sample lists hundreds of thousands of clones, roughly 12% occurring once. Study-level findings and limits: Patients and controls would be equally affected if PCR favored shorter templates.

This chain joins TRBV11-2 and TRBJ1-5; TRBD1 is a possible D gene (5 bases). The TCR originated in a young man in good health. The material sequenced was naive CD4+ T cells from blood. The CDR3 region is CASSPRANQPQHF. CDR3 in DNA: TGTGCCAGCAGCCCCAGGGCTAATCAGCCCCAGCATTTT.